These 18 T cell receptor beta chains were sequenced from one sample in a study of blood T cell repertoires in COVID-19. The method was immunoSEQ multiplex PCR; TCRdb's version includes in-frame clones alone and lacks a portion of them. Here the sample spans about 84,000 clones, around four fifths being singletons. Source material: peripheral blood. The receptors shown here come from a man of 80 years or more with active or convalescent COVID-19.

The V and J genes are TRBV20-1 and TRBJ1-1, with TRBD1 identical over 8 bases. The CDR3 is 11 residues long. Germline values: CDR1 DFQATT, CDR2 SNEGSKA (reference sequence). J was trimmed by 7 bases and V by 6 bases; bases with no gene match: 4. CDR3 sequence reads: CSAGQGIEAFF. The CDR3 region has the DNA TGCAGTGCCGGACAGGGAATTGAAGCTTTCTTT.

J is TRBJ1-3 and V is TRBV10-2; possibly TRBD1 for D (5 bases). V was cut by 0 bases and J by 0 bases, with 12 bases left in between. The CDR3 spans 17 residues. Germline CDR1 and CDR2: WSHSY and SAAADI. The CDR3 bases are TGCGCCAGCAGTGAGTCGAATGGGGGGAACTCTGGAAACACCATATATTTT. Its protein is CASSESNGGNSGNTIYF.

The chain carries TRBV9 and TRBJ1-2; D unresolved. Trimming removed 0 bases from V and 3 bases from J, with 9 bases in between. Germline V lookup: CDR1 SGDLS, CDR2 YYNGEE. CDR3 length: 14 amino acids. The CDR3 region is CASSVDPGDYGYTF. The CDR3 DNA reads as TGTGCCAGCAGCGTAGATCCCGGGGACTATGGCTACACCTTC.

The chain couples TRBV19 to TRBJ2-6; the D gene is possibly TRBD2 (5 bases). V was pared by 2 bases and J by 1 base, with 6 bases between. This CDR3 region has 15 residues. CDR1 is LNHDA and CDR2 is SQIVND in the germline V gene (reference sequence). The CDR3 DNA is TGTGCCAGTAGTATAAGAGGGTCTGGGGCCAACGTCCTGACTTTC. Translating it yields CASSIRGSGANVLTF.

This clone was seen a single time. The chain couples TRBV2 to TRBJ1-1; D possibly corresponds to TRBD1 (6 bases). Trimming took off 9 bases at V and 1 base at J, with 12 bases between the two ends. CDR1 SNHLY and CDR2 FYNNEI come from the germline V gene. The CDR3 has 13 residues. The chain's CDR3 is CARSQGRNTEAFF. Here the CDR3 DNA reads TGTGCCAGGTCACAGGGTCGGAACACTGAAGCTTTCTTT.

The rearrangement uses TRBV6-5 and TRBJ2-3; a possible D gene is TRBD1 (6 bases). Germline assignment: CDR1 MNHEY and CDR2 SVGAGI. V shed 8 bases and J shed 1 base, with 13 bases lying between them. CDR3 length: 14 amino acids. The CDR3 is CASWPGQGTDTQYF. The CDR3 DNA sequence: TGTGCCAGCTGGCCGGGACAAGGCACAGATACGCAGTATTTT.

The V gene is TRBV5-1, the J gene TRBJ1-1, with a tentative D call TRBD1 (5 bases). The CDR3 contains 13 residues. Germline values: CDR1 SGHRS, CDR2 YFSETQ. V was trimmed by 5 bases and J by 5 bases, leaving 13 bases between them. The CDR3 region is CASSPRGGTEAFF. The CDR3 DNA follows: TGCGCCAGCAGTCCTAGGGGAGGGACTGAAGCTTTCTTT.

This clone appeared once. V is TRBV19 and J is TRBJ2-1; 9 positions match TRBD2. J gave up 4 bases and V 2 bases, and 3 bases lay outside the gene matches. The length of the CDR3 is 15 residues. Germline V gives CDR1 LNHDA, CDR2 SQIVND (reference sequence). CDR3 sequence reads: CASSIRLAGYNEQFF. For the CDR3, the DNA is TGTGCCAGTAGTATAAGGCTAGCGGGATACAATGAGCAGTTCTTC.

The chain links TRBV6-1 to TRBJ1-2; perhaps TRBD1 as D (6 bases). V lost 2 bases, J lost 8 bases, and 18 bases lay in between. The CDR3 covers 15 residues. Germline lookup yields CDR1 MNHNS and CDR2 SASEGT. The CDR3 bases are TGTGCCAGCAGTGAACGATTGGACAGCGGGGGAGGCTACACCTTC. This encodes CASSERLDSGGGYTF.

The rearrangement joins TRBV21-1 to TRBJ2-3; TRBD2, the D gene given by the table, was not confirmed from the DNA. TRBV21-1 is an annotated pseudogene. CDR3 size: 15 residues. CDR3 DNA sequence: TGTGCCAGCAGGCCCACTAGCGGGTTTACAGATACGCAGTATTTT. It translates to CASRPTSGFTDTQYF.

The gene calls are TRBV6-5 and TRBJ2-5, with 8 bases fitting TRBD1. Germline CDR1 and CDR2: MNHEY and SVGAGI. The V segment lost 6 bases and the J segment 5 bases; nucleotides outside the gene matches: 5. The CDR3 contains 13 residues. The CDR3 here is CASRDRAWETQYF. The CDR3 DNA sequence: TGTGCCAGCAGGGACAGGGCGTGGGAGACCCAGTACTTC.

The V and J genes are TRBV3-1 (or the pseudogene TRBV3-2) and TRBJ1-3; D unresolved. The V and J ends lost 4 bases and 6 bases respectively, with 10 bases between them. CDR1 LGHDT and CDR2 YNNKEL come from the germline V gene (reference sequence). The CDR3 consists of 13 residues. The CDR3 DNA reads as TGTGCCAGCAGCCGCGGAATCGAAAACACCATATATTTT. It codes for CASSRGIENTIYF.

J is TRBJ1-1 and V is TRBV28; D may be TRBD1 (5 bases). The germline gives CDR1 MDHEN, CDR2 SYDVKM. Between the trimmed V and J ends, which lost 2 bases and 1 base, there was a span of 8 bases. CDR3 length: 14 residues. The CDR3 reads CASSLGAGNTEAFF. In DNA, the CDR3 is TGTGCCAGCAGTTTAGGGGCAGGGAACACTGAAGCTTTCTTT. The full variable domain, rest sourced from reference TRBV28 and TRBJ1-1, is DVKVTQSSRYLVKRTGEKVFLECVQDMDHENMFWYRQDPGLGLRLIYFSYDVKMKEKGDIPEGYSVSREKKERFSLILESASTNQTSMYLCASSLGAGNTEAFFGQGTRLTVV.

V gene TRBV10-1 combines with J gene TRBJ2-7; D perhaps matches TRBD2 (5 bases). Germline loops: CDR1 WNHNN, CDR2 SYGVQD (reference sequence). This CDR3 is built from 13 residues. The germline V and J ends were trimmed by 2 bases and 8 bases, with 13 bases remaining between them. In nucleotides, the CDR3 is TGCGCCAGCAGTGAGACTAGATTGAGCAAGCAGTACTTC. This gives the protein CASSETRLSKQYF.

The J gene is TRBJ2-4, the V gene TRBV6-5; D is perhaps TRBD2 (5 bases). Trimming shortened V by 6 bases and J by 14 bases, and 23 bases separated the two germline ends. Germline CDR1 MNHEY, CDR2 SVGAGI. The CDR3 has 14 amino acids. CDR3 region: CASRLRQLAVFEYF. The CDR3 DNA reads TGTGCCAGCAGACTCCGCCAGCTAGCTGTCTTTGAGTACTTC.

The chain links TRBV7-8 to TRBJ2-1; 9 bases agree with TRBD2. Germline V gene data show CDR1 as SGHVS and CDR2 as FQNEAQ. The CDR3 runs 16 residues. V trimming: 4 bases; J trimming: 1 base; junction bases outside the gene matches: 5. The CDR3 DNA reads as TGTGCCAGCAGCTCACCGACTAGCGGTTCCTACAATGAGCAGTTCTTC. It codes for CASSSPTSGSYNEQFF.

V usage is TRBV6-5 and J usage is TRBJ2-7, with 7 bases fitting TRBD2. V gave up 3 bases and J gave up 1 base; unmatched junction bases: 6. The CDR3 runs to 15 residues. CDR1 is MNHEY and CDR2 is SVGAGI in the germline V gene. The CDR3 here is CASSYLSGVSYEQYF. The CDR3, as DNA: TGTGCCAGCAGTTATTTAAGCGGGGTGTCCTACGAGCAGTACTTC.

The chain couples TRBV7-9 to TRBJ2-1; 8 nucleotides agree with TRBD2. The CDR3 is made up of 16 amino acids. The J segment lost 8 bases and the V segment lost 4 bases, leaving 13 bases of the junction unmatched. Germline-derived CDR1 and CDR2 are SEHNR and FQNEAQ (reference sequence). The DNA of the CDR3 is TGTGCCAGCAGCTCGAGCGGGAGTTTACTTTCTGATGAGCAGTTCTTC. Its translation is CASSSSGSLLSDEQFF.